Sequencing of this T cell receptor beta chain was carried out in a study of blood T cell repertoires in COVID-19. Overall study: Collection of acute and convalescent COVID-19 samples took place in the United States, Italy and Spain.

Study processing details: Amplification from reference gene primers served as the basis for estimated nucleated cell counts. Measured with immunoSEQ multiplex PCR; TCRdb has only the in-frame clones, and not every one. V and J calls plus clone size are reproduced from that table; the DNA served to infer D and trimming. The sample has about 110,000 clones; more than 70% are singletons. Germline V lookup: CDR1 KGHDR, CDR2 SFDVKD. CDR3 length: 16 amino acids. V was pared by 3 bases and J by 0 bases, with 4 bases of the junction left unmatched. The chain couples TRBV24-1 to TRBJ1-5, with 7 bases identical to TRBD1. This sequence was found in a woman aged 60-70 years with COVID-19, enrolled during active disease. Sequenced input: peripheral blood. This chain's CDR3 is CATSDARGDSNQPQHF. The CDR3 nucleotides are TGTGCCACCAGTGATGCCAGGGGGGATAGCAATCAGCCCCAGCATTTT.